This TCR beta chain derives from a study of shared clonotypes between healthy human individuals. Study-wide context: Aged 18 to 49, the donors were a couple of women and a few men.

Remarks on this clone: Antigen: not known.

Whole-study results and caveats: The diversity represented, both genetic and in exposure history, was limited by few donors.

Caucasian adults residing in Nashville, Tennessee made up all the donors. The genomic DNA of each subset was split evenly across several immunoSEQ plates. This table comes from immunoSEQ multiplex PCR, and its TCRdb copy is limited to in-frame clones, with some not included. The repertoire holds about 470,000 clones, roughly three quarters seen once, with under 15% in the top ten. The TCR was taken from a woman aged 35 to 49 in good health. Some clones in this sample may be carry-over from other donors' samples. Sequenced material: PBMCs.

CDR3 nucleotide sequence: TGTGCCAGCAGTTACGGCTCCAGGGCCGAGGGTGAAGCTTTCTTT. This codes for CASSYGSRAEGEAFF. The chain joins TRBV6-5 to TRBJ1-1, with a possible D match to TRBD1 (5 bases). The CDR3 is 15 residues long. The germline gives CDR1 MNHEY, CDR2 SVGAGI. The ends were cut back, 2 bases at V and 7 bases at J, with 17 bases in the middle.